This T cell receptor (beta chain) was documented in a study of T cell repertoires in cytomegalovirus infection. Whole-study findings and limits: Ex vivo, HLA-C-restricted CMV-specific TCR beta clonotypes prevailed over the rest of the response.

Germline V lookup: CDR1 SGHTA, CDR2 FQGNSA. The CDR3 is 12 amino acids. Trimming cost V 4 bases and J 6 bases; bases outside gene matches: 1. TCRdb ran MiXCR on the reads and lists one entry per CDR3 protein. The table lists 160,000 or so distinct CDR3 sequences, about 20% of them singletons. This clonotype was seen a handful of times. What it binds is unknown. This chain connects TRBV7-2 to TRBJ1-1, with TRBD1 matching 8 bases. The origin of this receptor is a human donor in good health (CMV status not recorded). Some clones in this sample may be carry-over from other donors' samples. Material: CD8+ T cells from cultured PBMCs, obtained from culture after CMV antigen stimulation. In DNA, the CDR3 is TGTGCCAGCAGCTGGGACAGGTCTGAAGCTTTCTTT. Protein product: CASSWDRSEAFF.